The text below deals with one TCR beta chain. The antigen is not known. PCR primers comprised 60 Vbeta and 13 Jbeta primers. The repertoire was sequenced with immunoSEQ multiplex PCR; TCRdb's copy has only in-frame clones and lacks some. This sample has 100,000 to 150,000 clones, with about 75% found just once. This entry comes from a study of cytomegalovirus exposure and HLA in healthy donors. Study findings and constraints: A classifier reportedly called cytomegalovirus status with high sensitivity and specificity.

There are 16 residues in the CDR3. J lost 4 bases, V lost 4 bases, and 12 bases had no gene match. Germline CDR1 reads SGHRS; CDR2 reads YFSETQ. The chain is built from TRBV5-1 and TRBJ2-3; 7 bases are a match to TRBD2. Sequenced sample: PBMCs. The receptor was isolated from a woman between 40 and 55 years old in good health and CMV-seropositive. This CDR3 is CASSLGGGGGADTQYF. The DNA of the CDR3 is TGCGCCAGCAGCCTTGGGGGGGGAGGAGGCGCAGATACGCAGTATTTT. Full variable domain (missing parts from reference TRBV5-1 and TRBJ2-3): KAGVTQTPRYLIKTRGQQVTLSCSPISGHRSVSWYQQTPGQGLQFLFEYFSETQRNKGNFPGRFSGRQFSNSRSEMNVSTLELGDSALYLCASSLGGGGGADTQYFGPGTRLTVL.